Shown below are 29 T cell receptor beta chains from a single sample sequenced in a study of blood T cell repertoires in COVID-19. Assay: immunoSEQ multiplex PCR; the TCRdb copy retains only in-frame clones and omits some. This repertoire shows hundreds of thousands of clones, roughly nine tenths found once; its top ten account for 0.95% to 1.1%. The sample was PBMCs or T cells enriched from blood (not recorded which). The receptors here all came from a young man who had recovered from COVID-19.

The chain recombines TRBV6-2 or TRBV6-3 with TRBJ2-7; D is ambiguous. This CDR3 spans 12 amino acids. The germline V and J ends were trimmed by 5 bases and 0 bases, with 5 bases remaining between them. Germline-derived CDR1 and CDR2 are MNHEY and SVGEGT. As DNA, the CDR3 is TGTGCCAGCAGTAGGAGCTCCTACGAGCAGTACTTC. Its translation is CASSRSSYEQYF.

The chain links TRBV29-1 to TRBJ2-3; D gene unclear. V lost 6 bases and J lost 5, with 12 bases in between. Germline V gene sequence: CDR1 SQVTM, CDR2 ANQGSEA. CDR3 length: 12 residues. The CDR3 DNA sequence: TGCAGCGTCGGCCAGGTGGGAGATACGCAGTATTTT. Translating gives CSVGQVGDTQYF.

The chain combines TRBV10-3 with TRBJ2-5; D is unclear. Trimming took off 3 bases at V and 4 bases at J, with 9 bases between the two ends. In germline, CDR1 is ENHRY, CDR2 SYGVKD. CDR3 length equals 13 residues. This CDR3 is CAISDSVAETQYF. CDR3 nucleotides: TGTGCCATCAGTGACTCTGTGGCAGAGACCCAGTACTTC.

J is TRBJ2-3 and V is TRBV2; D gene uncertain. CDR3 length equals 17 residues. Germline V gene lookup returns CDR1 SNHLY and CDR2 FYNNEI. Trimming removed 6 bases from V and 1 base from J, with 20 bases in between. As DNA, the CDR3 is TGTGCCAGCAGCTCAAGGCCCTTAGGTGGAGGCACAGATACGCAGTATTTT. Protein product: CASSSRPLGGGTDTQYF.

The chain employs TRBV2 and TRBJ1-3; 11 nucleotides agree with TRBD1. Germline V gene sequence: CDR1 SNHLY, CDR2 FYNNEI. J was trimmed by 2 bases and V by 7 bases; bases with no gene match: 4. The CDR3 length is 15 residues. CDR3 in DNA: TGTGCCAGCAATCCGGGACAGGGGGCTGGAAACACCATATATTTT. This gives the protein CASNPGQGAGNTIYF.

The chain employs TRBV5-8 and TRBJ2-5; TRBD1 aligns across 8 bases. V dropped 7 bases and J dropped 5; count of bases not matched to a gene: 7. CDR1 is SGHTS and CDR2 is YDEGEE in the germline V gene. This CDR3 has 13 amino acids. CDR3 sequence: CASAIRDRETQYF. The DNA for the CDR3 is TGTGCCAGCGCCATCCGGGACAGGGAGACCCAGTACTTC. The whole variable domain, filled in from reference TRBV5-8 and TRBJ2-5, reads EAGVTQSPTHLIKTRGQQATLRCSPISGHTSVYWYQQALGLGLQFLLWYDEGEERNRGNFPPRFSGRQFPNYSSELNVNALELEDSALYLCASAIRDRETQYFGPGTRLLVL.

The chain recombines TRBV10-3 with TRBJ2-3, with 7 bases matching TRBD2. The J segment lost 7 bases and the V segment lost 10 bases, leaving 14 bases of the junction unmatched. There are 14 residues in the CDR3. Per germline, CDR1 ENHRY and CDR2 SYGVKD. The CDR3 nucleotides are TGTGCCACCAGCAGCGGGGCCGTCACTTATACGCAGTATTTT. The encoded protein is CATSSGAVTYTQYF.

V usage is TRBV6-2 or TRBV6-3 and J usage is TRBJ2-1; 9 bases agree with TRBD2. After removal of 2 bases from V and 9 bases from J, the junction contained 8 bases not matched to a gene. The germline V gene has CDR1 MNHEY and CDR2 SVGEGT. The length of the CDR3 is 15 residues. CDR3 DNA: TGTGCCAGCAGTTACGGGCGGGGGGGCTTGATTGAGCAGTTCTTC. This codes for CASSYGRGGLIEQFF.

The CDR3 sequence: CASSQDPSDHNEQFF. As DNA, the CDR3 is TGTGCCAGCAGCCAAGATCCTAGCGACCACAATGAGCAGTTCTTC. The gene calls are TRBV3-1 (or the pseudogene TRBV3-2) and TRBJ2-1; D possibly corresponds to TRBD2 (6 bases). Trimming took 0 bases from V and 5 from J, leaving 11 bases between them. Germline-derived CDR1 and CDR2 are LGHDT and YNNKEL (reference sequence). The length of the CDR3 is 15 residues.

J is TRBJ1-1 and V is TRBV4-2; a weak D match, TRBD1 (5 bases). The germline CDR1 and CDR2 sequences are LGHNA and YNFKEQ. V gave up 1 base and J gave up 10 bases, with 16 bases separating them. This CDR3 is 14 amino acids long. The CDR3 loop is CASSQVREGSRAFF. CDR3 nucleotides: TGTGCCAGCAGCCAAGTCAGGGAAGGGTCCCGAGCTTTCTTT.

As concerns this clone: The germline gene is not matched at one end of the junction; a read error may be the cause. This chain connects TRBV6-6 to TRBJ1-1; maybe TRBD1 (5 bases). Per germline, CDR1 MNHNY and CDR2 SVGAGI (reference sequence). The CDR3 is 15 residues long. The CDR3 DNA is TGTGCCAGCAGTCAAAAACAGGACAAGAACCCTGAAGCTTTCTTT. Amino acids: CASSQKQDKNPEAFF.

The CDR3 nucleotides are TGTGCCAGCAGCTTAACTAGCGGGGACTCCTACGAGCAGTACTTC. Amino acid sequence: CASSLTSGDSYEQYF. The gene calls are TRBV7-8 and TRBJ2-7; 10 bases match TRBD2. Trimming removed 2 bases from V and 0 bases from J; junction bases left unmatched: 1. The CDR3 is made up of 15 amino acids. Germline V gene lookup returns CDR1 SGHVS and CDR2 FQNEAQ. The entire variable domain, with the rest obtained from reference TRBV7-8 and TRBJ2-7, is as follows: GAGVSQSPRYKVAKRGQDVALRCDPISGHVSLFWYQQALGQGPEFLTYFQNEAQLDKSGLPSDRFFAERPEGSVSTLKIQRTQQEDSAVYLCASSLTSGDSYEQYFGPGTRLTVT.

The chain is built from TRBV12-5 and TRBJ2-3; 11 bases align to TRBD2. The ends lost 1 base at V and 4 bases at J; junction bases unmatched: 7. CDR1 is LGHNT and CDR2 is FRNRAP in the germline V gene. There are 17 residues in the CDR3. The CDR3 protein is CASGLGLLAGVPDTQYF. The DNA of the CDR3 is TGTGCTAGTGGTTTGGGTCTACTAGCGGGAGTTCCAGATACGCAGTATTTT.

This clone was seen only a few times. The rearrangement uses TRBV12-5 and TRBJ1-1, with TRBD1 identical over 8 bases. The CDR3 contains 15 residues. Germline CDR1 LGHNT, CDR2 FRNRAP. With 0 bases clipped from V and 5 bases from J, the junction kept 5 bases outside the gene matches. The CDR3 is CASGLVTGGRTEAFF. Written as DNA, the CDR3 is TGTGCTAGTGGTTTGGTAACAGGGGGTAGGACTGAAGCTTTCTTT.

This chain joins TRBV24-1 and TRBJ2-7, with 7 positions matching TRBD1. There are 12 residues in the CDR3. Germline V gene sequence: CDR1 KGHDR, CDR2 SFDVKD. V dropped 2 bases and J dropped 6; count of bases not matched to a gene: 0. CDR3 residues: CATSDYRGEQYF. The CDR3 region has the DNA TGTGCCACCAGTGATTACAGGGGCGAGCAGTACTTC.

This clone was counted once. The chain carries TRBV5-6 and TRBJ2-7; 7 nucleotides match TRBD1. This CDR3 spans 18 amino acids. Germline loops: CDR1 SGHDT, CDR2 YYEEEE. V trimming: 3 bases; J trimming: 2 bases; junction bases outside the gene matches: 17. CDR3 DNA: TGTGCCAGCAGCTCCACAGGGGCCGCGGTTCGCGATGCCTACGAGCAGTACTTC. This encodes CASSSTGAAVRDAYEQYF. The entire variable domain, with the rest obtained from reference TRBV5-6 and TRBJ2-7, is as follows: DAGVTQSPTHLIKTRGQQVTLRCSPKSGHDTVSWYQQALGQGPQFIFQYYEEEERQRGNFPDRFSGHQFPNYSSELNVNALLLGDSALYLCASSSTGAAVRDAYEQYFGPGTRLTVT.

The CDR3 region is CASSVEGGVGTGELFF. The CDR3 DNA follows: TGTGCCAGCAGCGTAGAAGGCGGGGTGGGGACCGGGGAGCTGTTTTTT. The rearrangement links TRBV9 to TRBJ2-2, with a tentative D call TRBD2 (6 bases). The V end lost 0 bases, the J end lost 5 bases, and 14 bases lay between the germline ends. Per the germline V gene, CDR1 is SGDLS and CDR2 is YYNGEE. This CDR3 has 16 amino acids.

The V call is TRBV2, the J call TRBJ1-2; possible D gene TRBD1, 6 bases. From germline, CDR1 is SNHLY and CDR2 FYNNEI. CDR3 size: 15 residues. V gave up 2 bases and J gave up 0 bases, with 10 bases separating them. The CDR3 loop reads CASSEWAGANYGYTF. The CDR3 DNA sequence: TGTGCCAGCAGTGAATGGGCAGGGGCTAACTATGGCTACACCTTC.

The chain combines TRBV5-1 with TRBJ1-3; D not certain. The germline V gene encodes CDR1 SGHRS and CDR2 YFSETQ. Trimming removed 6 bases at V and 4 bases at J, with 14 bases between. CDR3 length: 14 residues. CDR3 nucleotides: TGCGCCAGCACCCCCGGGTCTCAGGGAAACACCATATATTTT. Amino acid sequence: CASTPGSQGNTIYF.

This clone was detected once. This chain connects TRBV28 to TRBJ2-1; unclear D gene. The length of the CDR3 is 12 residues. Per the germline V gene, CDR1 is MDHEN and CDR2 is SYDVKM. V was pared by 3 bases and J by 10 bases, with 10 bases between. The CDR3 sequence is CASSFMGREQFF. The CDR3 DNA reads as TGTGCCAGCAGTTTTATGGGCAGGGAGCAGTTCTTC.

The chain has TRBV12-3 or TRBV12-4 and TRBJ1-2; unclear D gene. CDR3 length equals 13 residues. With 1 base removed from V and 6 bases from J, the gap between germline ends came to 9 bases. The CDR3 DNA reads as TGTGCCAGCAGTTTAGGAGGAACAAATGGCTACACCTTC. It specifies CASSLGGTNGYTF.

The chain uses TRBV19 and TRBJ2-1, with 13 bases lining up with TRBD2. V dropped 4 bases and J dropped 9; count of bases not matched to a gene: 12. This CDR3 contains 17 residues. The germline gives CDR1 LNHDA, CDR2 SQIVND (reference sequence). Here the CDR3 DNA reads TGTGCCAGTAGTACCATACGGACTAGCGGGAGCACCTTTGAGCAGTTCTTC. It translates to CASSTIRTSGSTFEQFF.

The V call is TRBV27, the J call TRBJ2-1, with 12 bases lining up with TRBD2. Germline-derived CDR1 and CDR2 are MNHEY and SMNVEV (reference sequence). The CDR3 spans 16 residues. The ends lost 5 bases at V and 6 bases at J; junction bases unmatched: 8. The CDR3 bases are TGTGCCAGCAGTCTGACTAGCGGGAGCATGGGCAATGAGCAGTTCTTC. Its protein product is CASSLTSGSMGNEQFF.

The chain uses TRBV6-2 or TRBV6-3 and TRBJ2-1; 7 bases align to TRBD1. The germline CDR1 and CDR2 sequences are MNHEY and SVGEGT. The CDR3 is 17 residues long. With V trimmed by 5 bases and J by 2 bases, 12 bases remained unmatched. CDR3 sequence reads: CASSGDRVYPTYNEQFF. The CDR3 nucleotides read TGTGCCAGCAGTGGAGACAGGGTTTACCCTACCTACAATGAGCAGTTCTTC.

V gene TRBV12-5 combines with J gene TRBJ2-7; D may be TRBD2 (6 bases). The ends were cut back, 6 bases at V and 7 bases at J, with 13 bases in the middle. This CDR3 contains 12 residues. Per the germline V gene, CDR1 is LGHNT and CDR2 is FRNRAP. In nucleotides, the CDR3 is TGTGCTAGTGGGGAGGGGACCTTAGAGCAGTACTTC. Its translation is CASGEGTLEQYF. Based on the CDR3 plus reference TRBV12-5 and TRBJ2-7, the full variable domain is DARVTQTPRHKVTEMGQEVTMRCQPILGHNTVFWYRQTMMQGLELLAYFRNRAPLDDSGMPKDRFSAEMPDATLATLKIQPSEPRDSAVYFCASGEGTLEQYFGPGTRLTVT.

This clone was seen just once. The rearrangement uses TRBV5-4 and TRBJ1-1, with 10 bases aligning to TRBD1. With V trimmed by 4 bases and J by 5 bases, 8 bases remained unmatched. The CDR3 covers 15 residues. Germline lookup yields CDR1 SGHNT and CDR2 YYREEE (reference sequence). The CDR3 coding sequence is TGTGCCAGCAGCCGGGGACAGGGGTTTTTTACTGAAGCTTTCTTT. Its protein is CASSRGQGFFTEAFF.

This chain joins TRBV7-9 and TRBJ2-1, with 9 bases that match TRBD2. Germline V lookup: CDR1 SEHNR, CDR2 FQNEAQ (reference sequence). The CDR3 is 18 residues long. V lost 2 bases and J lost 3; bases outside the gene matches: 11. In DNA, the CDR3 is TGTGCCAGCAGCTTAAATAGCGGGGGCCCTCCCCTCTACAATGAGCAGTTCTTC. Translating it yields CASSLNSGGPPLYNEQFF.

This rearrangement joins TRBV3-1 (or the pseudogene TRBV3-2) to TRBJ1-5; a weak D match, TRBD1 (5 bases). CDR3 size: 15 residues. CDR1 and CDR2 from the germline V gene are LGHDT and YNNKEL (reference sequence). The V end was cut by 6 bases, the J end by 3 bases, with 15 bases between. The CDR3: CASSPTRGNNQPQHF. CDR3 DNA sequence: TGTGCCAGCAGTCCGACTAGGGGAAACAATCAGCCCCAGCATTTT.

The chain uses TRBV9 and TRBJ1-2, with TRBD1 matching 9 bases. The CDR3 length is 17 residues. J gave up 5 bases and V 0 bases, and 11 bases lay outside the gene matches. Germline loops: CDR1 SGDLS, CDR2 YYNGEE. CDR3 sequence: CASSVGDGGQGYYGYTF. In nucleotides, the CDR3 is TGTGCCAGCAGCGTAGGGGATGGGGGACAGGGCTATTATGGCTACACCTTC.